This T cell receptor beta chain was identified in a study of response to subunit inactivated influenza vaccine. This clonotype has more than one count but fewer than ten. This CDR3 is 16 amino acids long. Germline lookup yields CDR1 SGHAT and CDR2 FQNNGV. J lost 5 bases, V lost 2 bases, and 10 bases had no gene match. Each CDR3 protein is one row after TCRdb ran MiXCR on the RT-PCR reads. The sample has roughly 570,000 distinct CDR3 sequences, 12% to 15% seen once; the top ten hold around 10%. The chain is built from TRBV11-2 and TRBJ2-5, with 8 bases identical to TRBD2. The sequence came from a man in his forties or fifties who received an inactivated influenza vaccine. The source material was PBMCs from blood, sampled about 13 days after vaccination. This chain's CDR3 is CASSLQVAGGSETQYF. The CDR3 bases are TGTGCCAGCAGCTTACAGGTCGCGGGGGGAAGCGAGACCCAGTACTTC.